This T cell receptor (beta chain) was sequenced in a study of glioma-infiltrating T cells. Study findings and constraints: Tissue and blood shared very few CDR3 sequences.

The table lists this clonotype with many counts. Antigen unknown. The CDR3 is 13 residues long. Germline values: CDR1 GTSNPN, CDR2 SVGIG (reference sequence). V dropped 4 bases and J dropped 2 bases, with 11 bases sitting between them. Using RNA template, CDR3s of TCR alpha and beta were amplified with iRepertoire arm-PCR. MiXCR, run by TCRdb on the multiplex PCR reads, gives a single entry per CDR3 protein. The sample consists of approximately 120,000 distinct CDR3 sequences, less than 30% of them appearing once. The sample consisted of glioma tissue, nonneoplastic brain tissue, or PBMCs (not recorded which). V gene TRBV30 combines with J gene TRBJ1-1; no clear D. This TCR was recovered from a human donor with low-grade glioma or glioblastoma, undergoing nonglioma brain surgery, or in good health (not recorded which). CDR3 loop: CAWTLRQNTEAFF. The CDR3 coding sequence is TGTGCCTGGACCCTCAGACAAAACACTGAAGCTTTCTTT. Based on the CDR3 plus reference TRBV30 and TRBJ1-1, the full variable domain is SQTIHQWPATLVQPVGSPLSLECTVEGTSNPNLYWYRQAAGRGLQLLFYSVGIGQISSEVPQNLSASRPQDRQFILSSKKLLLSDSGFYLCAWTLRQNTEAFFGQGTRLTVV.